Presented here are 31 T cell receptor beta chains from one specimen sequenced in a study of T cell clonality in common variable immunodeficiency. Overall study findings and caveats: Reportedly, TCR beta sequences from common variable immunodeficiency showed fewer deletions and N-nucleotide insertions.

Their antigens are not known. Profiling relied on immunoSEQ multiplex PCR, and the TCRdb table lists in-frame clones only, not all of them. The sample holds roughly 3,100 clones, and no clone turns up only once. Sample: peripheral blood mononuclear cells. Every receptor here comes from a human donor with common variable immunodeficiency.

This clone was recorded many times. Read data end 3 residues before the CDR3 end; the end is taken from the germline J gene. The V gene is TRBV6-1, the J gene TRBJ1-5, with 7 bases that match TRBD1. The length of the CDR3 is 16 residues. J gave up 0 bases and V 2 bases, and 4 bases lay outside the gene matches. The germline V gene encodes CDR1 MNHNS and CDR2 SASEGT. This CDR3 is CASSERRGLSNQPQHF. The sequenced CDR3 bases are TGTGCCAGCAGTGAAAGGAGGGGGCTTAGCAATCAGCCC.

This clone was detected ten times or more. The read stops 3 residues short of the end of the CDR3; the missing end is completed from the germline J gene. The chain carries TRBV5-4 and TRBJ1-5; no reliable D call. This CDR3 contains 13 residues. The V and J ends lost 3 bases and 7 bases respectively, with 11 bases between them. Germline lookup yields CDR1 SGHNT and CDR2 YYREEE (reference sequence). The sequenced part of the CDR3 DNA is TGTGCCAGCAGCTACAATGGGCAACAGCCC. Protein product: CASSYNGQQP. The entire CDR3 reads CASSYNGQQPQHF.

A few counts support this clone. CDR3 in amino acids: CASSPGGGVLTDTQYF. The CDR3 bases that were read are TGTGCCAGTAGCCCGGGCGGGGGGGTCCTCACAGATACG. V is TRBV19 and J is TRBJ2-3, with 9 bases fitting TRBD2. The read ends 3 residues early relative to the CDR3; the germline J gene fills the gap. V was clipped by 6 bases and J by 2 bases; unmatched bases: 9. Germline V gene lookup returns CDR1 LNHDA and CDR2 SQIVND (reference sequence). There are 16 residues in the CDR3. Full variable domain (outside the CDR3, taken from reference TRBV19 and TRBJ2-3): DGGITQSPKYLFRKEGQNVTLSCEQNLNHDAMYWYRQDPGQGLRLIYYSQIVNDFQKGDIAEGYSVSREKKESFPLTVTSAQKNPTAFYLCASSPGGGVLTDTQYFGPGTRLTVL.

The CDR3 reads CSARIHRGMNTEAFF. Partial CDR3 DNA: TGCAGTGCTAGAATTCACAGGGGAATGAACACTGAA. The rearrangement joins TRBV20-1 to TRBJ1-1; 7 nucleotides line up with TRBD1. The CDR3 is cut off 3 residues early in the read; its end comes from the germline J gene. The J segment lost 0 bases and the V segment lost 2 bases, leaving 6 bases of the junction unmatched. Germline V gene data show CDR1 as DFQATT and CDR2 as SNEGSKA (reference sequence). CDR3 size: 15 residues.

This clone has more than one count but fewer than ten. The read ends 3 residues early relative to the CDR3; the germline J gene fills the gap. V usage is TRBV5-1 and J usage is TRBJ2-3; D not resolved. This CDR3 has 16 residues. Trimming removed 0 bases at V and 0 bases at J, with 11 bases between. The germline gives CDR1 SGHRS, CDR2 YFSETQ. CDR3 in amino acids: CASSLAAAASTDTQYF. CDR3 DNA, as far as it was read: TGCGCCAGCAGCTTGGCGGCTGCGGCGAGCACAGATACG.

This clone qualifies as hyperexpanded (1% or more). The read ends 3 residues early relative to the CDR3; the germline J gene fills the gap. The chain couples TRBV28 to TRBJ2-7, with 15 bases that match TRBD2. Per germline, CDR1 MDHEN and CDR2 SYDVKM. Trimming at V came to 6 bases and at J to 3 bases, leaving 15 bases not matched to a gene. This CDR3 comprises 19 residues. The sequenced part of the CDR3 DNA is TGTGCCAGCAGACTTGCCGGGACTAGCGGGGGGATGGGAGACTACGAG. Translating it yields CASRLAGTSGGMGDYE. The CDR3 as a whole reads CASRLAGTSGGMGDYEQYF.

Comments on this clone: Coverage ceases 3 residues before the CDR3 finishes, and the germline J gene fills in the end. This sequence joins TRBV5-1 and TRBJ2-3, with 8 bases aligning to TRBD2. Germline V lookup: CDR1 SGHRS, CDR2 YFSETQ. V was clipped by 4 bases and J by 2 bases; unmatched bases: 3. The CDR3 totals 14 residues. CDR3 bases read: TGCGCCAGCAGCCCGGGGGGGCCCACAGATACG. As protein: CASSPGGPTDT. The CDR3 as a whole reads CASSPGGPTDTQYF.

As to this clone: The read is 3 residues too short to cover the CDR3 end, so that end is filled in from the germline J gene. The chain links TRBV18 to TRBJ2-7, with D maybe TRBD1 (6 bases). This CDR3 is 12 amino acids long. V was cut by 3 bases and J by 6 bases, with 9 bases left in between. Per germline, CDR1 KGHSH and CDR2 LQKENI. The CDR3 protein is CASSPLGAEQYF. The sequenced part of the CDR3 DNA is TGTGCCAGCTCACCCTTGGGGGCCGAG.

The table lists this clone with a few counts. Read data end 3 residues before the CDR3 end; the end is taken from the germline J gene. The V and J genes are TRBV5-6 and TRBJ1-2, with 8 bases that match TRBD1. Per the germline V gene, CDR1 is SGHDT and CDR2 is YYEEEE. The CDR3 length is 13 residues. The ends lost 4 bases at V and 5 bases at J; junction bases unmatched: 4. CDR3 sequence: CASSLDREYGYTF. Incomplete CDR3 DNA: TGTGCCAGCAGCCTGGACAGGGAATATGGC. Full variable domain (remainder filled in from reference TRBV5-6 and TRBJ1-2): DAGVTQSPTHLIKTRGQQVTLRCSPKSGHDTVSWYQQALGQGPQFIFQYYEEEERQRGNFPDRFSGHQFPNYSSELNVNALLLGDSALYLCASSLDREYGYTFGSGTRLTVV.

Regarding this clone: The read ends 3 residues early relative to the CDR3; the germline J gene fills the gap. V is TRBV18 and J is TRBJ1-1, with 7 bases identical to TRBD1. The ends lost 5 bases at V and 7 bases at J; junction bases unmatched: 10. The CDR3 spans 14 residues. Germline CDR1 KGHSH, CDR2 LQKENI. CDR3 DNA, as far as it was read: TGTGCCAGCTCAGCCCAAGAACGGGACAGTGAA. Its translation: CASSAQERDSE. The whole CDR3 reads CASSAQERDSEAFF.

A note on this clone: The observed sequence ends 3 residues before the CDR3 terminus, with the missing tail filled in from the germline J gene. The chain employs TRBV18 and TRBJ1-3, with a tentative D call TRBD1 (5 bases). In germline, CDR1 is KGHSH, CDR2 LQKENI. The CDR3 sequence is 13 residues long. V lost 6 bases and J 2 bases, leaving 8 bases between the germline ends. The CDR3 bases that were read are TGTGCCAGCTCCAGGGCAACTGGAAACACC. Protein product: CASSRATGNT. The complete CDR3 protein is CASSRATGNTIYF.

About this clone: The read stops 3 residues short of the end of the CDR3; the missing end is completed from the germline J gene. The rearrangement links TRBV19 to TRBJ2-1; TRBD2 might be the D (5 bases). Germline-derived CDR1 and CDR2 are LNHDA and SQIVND (reference sequence). V dropped 3 bases and J dropped 6 bases, with 12 bases sitting between them. The CDR3 is 14 residues long. The part of the CDR3 DNA that was read is TGTGCCAGTAGTATCGAGCTAGCCCCCAATGAG. The encoded protein is CASSIELAPNE. The whole CDR3 region reads CASSIELAPNEQFF. Drawing the rest from reference TRBV19 and TRBJ2-1, the complete variable domain is DGGITQSPKYLFRKEGQNVTLSCEQNLNHDAMYWYRQDPGQGLRLIYYSQIVNDFQKGDIAEGYSVSREKKESFPLTVTSAQKNPTAFYLCASSIELAPNEQFFGPGTRLTVL.

Sample share makes this clone large (0.1 to 1%). The CDR3 extends 3 residues past the end of the read, so its final part is completed from the germline J gene. The J gene is TRBJ2-5, the V gene TRBV7-6; the D gene is possibly TRBD2 (6 bases). The CDR3 runs 14 residues. CDR1 is SGHVS and CDR2 is FNYEAQ in the germline V gene. CDR3 DNA (partial): TGTGCCAGCAGCTCGGGACTCACTGAAGGCACC. It yields the protein CASSSGLTEGT. The full CDR3 is CASSSGLTEGTQYF. Full variable domain (rest looked up from reference TRBV7-6 and TRBJ2-5): GAGVSQSPRYKVTKRGQDVALRCDPISGHVSLYWYRQALGQGPEFLTYFNYEAQQDKSGLPNDRFSAERPEGSISTLTIQRTEQRDSAMYRCASSSGLTEGTQYFGPGTRLLVL.

About this clone: The read gets to within 3 residues of the CDR3 end, and the germline J gene fills in the rest. The chain carries TRBV2 and TRBJ1-6, with TRBD1 matching over 8 bases. CDR1 SNHLY and CDR2 FYNNEI come from the germline V gene. The CDR3 is 14 amino acids. V was clipped by 6 bases and J by 7 bases; unmatched bases: 5. CDR3 protein: CASSSDRVNSPLHF. The part of the CDR3 DNA that was read is TGTGCCAGCAGCTCGGACAGGGTAAATTCACCC.

This clone has a handful of counts. The read is 3 residues too short to cover the CDR3 end, so that end is filled in from the germline J gene. The genes are TRBV6-1 and TRBJ1-5; TRBD1 is a possible D gene (5 bases). Germline V gives CDR1 MNHNS, CDR2 SASEGT. The CDR3 sequence is 14 residues long. Trimming took off 3 bases at V and 2 bases at J, with 8 bases between the two ends. The CDR3 region is CASSDSRGNQPQHF. The sequenced part of the CDR3 DNA is TGTGCCAGCAGTGACAGCAGGGGCAATCAGCCC.

This clone was seen ten or more times. The CDR3 end falls 3 residues outside the read, so it is completed with the germline J gene. The chain combines TRBV5-5 with TRBJ2-3; 8 bases agree with TRBD2. CDR3 size: 15 residues. Trimming at V came to 4 bases and at J to 1 base, leaving 5 bases not matched to a gene. The germline V gene encodes CDR1 SGHKS and CDR2 YYEKEE (reference sequence). CDR3 residues: CASSPWRGGTDTQYF. The DNA read from the CDR3 is TGTGCCAGCAGCCCCTGGCGGGGGGGCACAGATACG.

This clone was seen many times. Coverage ceases 3 residues before the CDR3 finishes, and the germline J gene fills in the end. This chain uses TRBV2 with TRBJ2-7; possible D gene TRBD1, 5 bases. Germline V gene lookup returns CDR1 SNHLY and CDR2 FYNNEI. This CDR3 spans 13 amino acids. V was pared by 8 bases and J by 0 bases, with 11 bases between. The CDR3: CASADNYSYEQYF. The part of the CDR3 DNA that was read is TGTGCCAGCGCGGACAATTACTCCTACGAG.

This clone occurred a few times. Coverage ceases 3 residues before the CDR3 finishes, and the germline J gene fills in the end. This chain links TRBV19 with TRBJ2-7; no firm D call. The CDR3 covers 14 residues. CDR1 and CDR2 from the germline V gene are LNHDA and SQIVND (reference sequence). V lost 3 bases, J lost 2 bases, and 11 bases lay in between. Incomplete CDR3 DNA: TGTGCCAGTAGTATTGGGCAGGCCACCTACGAG. Its translation: CASSIGQATYE. The entire CDR3 protein reads CASSIGQATYEQYF.

This clone has at least ten counts. The missing CDR3 end, 3 residues past where the read stops, is filled in from the germline J gene. The chain couples TRBV20-1 to TRBJ1-2; 7 bases are a match to TRBD1. This CDR3 is 14 amino acids long. Germline V gene data show CDR1 as DFQATT and CDR2 as SNEGSKA (reference sequence). V lost 7 bases, J lost 5 bases, and 13 bases stayed unmatched. The CDR3 here is CSVSRATGAYGYTF. CDR3 DNA, as far as it was read: TGCAGTGTATCCCGGGCCACAGGGGCTTATGGC.

As to this clone: The read terminates 3 residues before the CDR3 end, so the remaining end is supplied by the germline J gene. The rearrangement links TRBV2 to TRBJ2-7, with 15 nucleotides matching TRBD2. CDR3 length equals 17 residues. CDR1 is SNHLY and CDR2 is FYNNEI in the germline V gene. Trimming cost V 6 bases and J 0 bases; bases outside gene matches: 6. The CDR3 DNA, read in part, is TGTGCCAGCAGCCCCGGACTAGCGGGGGGGTACTCCTACGAG. This gives the protein CASSPGLAGGYSYE. The complete CDR3 sequence is CASSPGLAGGYSYEQYF.

This clone was recorded at least ten times. The read finishes 3 residues shy of the CDR3 end, and the germline J gene is used to complete it. The chain carries TRBV12-3 or TRBV12-4 and TRBJ2-2; D not certain. The CDR3 consists of 13 residues. Trimming shortened V by 2 bases and J by 7 bases, and 8 bases separated the two germline ends. The covered CDR3 bases are TGTGCCAGCAGTTTAAACTCAGGCGGGGAG. This gives the protein CASSLNSGGE. The whole CDR3 is CASSLNSGGELFF.

Details on this clone: The sequence runs out 3 residues before the end of the CDR3; the remainder is reconstructed from the germline J gene. The chain combines TRBV7-8 with TRBJ2-5, with 10 bases aligning to TRBD1. The CDR3 is 15 amino acids. Germline values: CDR1 SGHVS, CDR2 FQNEAQ. J lost 6 bases, V lost 2 bases, and 6 bases had no gene match. CDR3 region: CASSLPGQGRKTQYF. Partial CDR3 DNA: TGTGCCAGCAGCTTACCGGGACAGGGGCGAAAGACC.

In this sample, this clone turned up a few times. The sequenced fragment ends 3 residues before the CDR3 boundary, so the rest is inferred from the germline J gene. The chain is built from TRBV5-1 and TRBJ2-2, with 10 bases that match TRBD2. V shed 3 bases and J 4 bases; nucleotides not matched to a gene: 12. The length of the CDR3 is 18 residues. Germline assignment: CDR1 SGHRS and CDR2 YFSETQ. The CDR3 is CASSSHPSGGPGTGELFF. The CDR3 bases that were read are TGCGCCAGCAGCTCCCACCCTAGCGGGGGCCCGGGCACCGGGGAG.

This clone has just a few counts. With the read ending 3 residues before the CDR3 end, the germline J gene is used to fill in that end. V gene TRBV2 combines with J gene TRBJ1-2, with 7 bases identical to TRBD1. CDR1 SNHLY and CDR2 FYNNEI come from the germline V gene. The CDR3 runs to 14 residues. CDR3 in amino acids: CASRITDRATGYTF. Incomplete CDR3 DNA: TGTGCCAGCAGGATCACCGACAGGGCTACCGGC.

The DNA read from the CDR3 is TGTGCCAGCTCAAGCGGCCTCACAGATACG. This encodes CASSSGLTDT. In full, the CDR3 reads CASSSGLTDTQYF. The genes are TRBV19 and TRBJ2-3; D may be TRBD2 (5 bases). Read sequence stops 3 residues before the CDR3 end, and the germline J gene provides the missing end. CDR1 and CDR2 (germline): LNHDA, SQIVND (reference sequence). The CDR3 extends over 13 amino acids. V lost 9 bases and J 2 bases, leaving 12 bases between the germline ends.

This clone showed up just a few times. The missing CDR3 end, 3 residues past where the read stops, is filled in from the germline J gene. The rearrangement joins TRBV19 to TRBJ1-5; TRBD1 matches at 7 bases. The CDR3 runs to 15 residues. Germline CDR1 is LNHDA and CDR2 is SQIVND (reference sequence). J gave up 6 bases and V 5 bases, and 10 bases lay outside the gene matches. CDR3 DNA, as far as it was read: TGTGCCAGTAGTGGGAGACAGGGAATGAGTCAGCCC. Translation: CASSGRQGMSQP. The whole CDR3 protein reads CASSGRQGMSQPQHF.

Notes on this clone: The read ends 3 residues early relative to the CDR3; the germline J gene fills the gap. This chain uses TRBV19 with TRBJ2-2, with 10 bases aligning to TRBD2. V trimming: 7 bases; J trimming: 5 bases; junction bases outside the gene matches: 16. The CDR3 runs 18 residues. Germline CDR1 and CDR2: LNHDA and SQIVND (reference sequence). CDR3 protein: CASTGGFYASGGTGELFF. Partial CDR3 DNA: TGTGCCAGTACAGGCGGGTTTTATGCTAGCGGGGGAACCGGGGAG.

This clone was counted only a few times. Read data end 3 residues before the CDR3 end; the end is taken from the germline J gene. V gene TRBV7-9 combines with J gene TRBJ1-5; D uncertain. Trimming removed 5 bases from V and 9 bases from J, with 17 bases in between. CDR3 length: 14 amino acids. Per the germline V gene, CDR1 is SEHNR and CDR2 is FQNEAQ (reference sequence). This chain's CDR3 is CASSPLLGPGPQHF. The CDR3 bases that were read are TGTGCCAGCAGCCCCTTACTAGGGCCCGGGCCC.

This clone has just a few counts. The read terminates 3 residues ahead of where the CDR3 ends, so the germline J gene completes it. V and J are TRBV20-1 and TRBJ2-5; 8 bases fit TRBD2. The V gene's germline CDR1 is DFQATT and CDR2 SNEGSKA (reference sequence). Trimming took 3 bases from V and 4 from J; bases not matched to a gene: 10. CDR3 size: 15 residues. The part of the CDR3 DNA that was read is TGCAGTGCTAGGCGGGGGGAGGTGCTAGGAGAGACC. This sequence encodes CSARRGEVLGET. The full CDR3 is CSARRGEVLGETQYF.

In this sample, this clone is medium-sized. Incomplete CDR3 DNA: TGTGCCAGCGGGGGCAGTGGGCATGAAAAA. Protein sequence: CASGGSGHEK. The whole CDR3 region reads CASGGSGHEKLFF. The V call is TRBV7-9, the J call TRBJ1-4; tentative D call: TRBD1 (6 bases). The sequenced fragment ends 3 residues before the CDR3 boundary, so the rest is inferred from the germline J gene. V was clipped by 8 bases and J by 6 bases, with 13 bases between them. Germline V gene data show CDR1 as SEHNR and CDR2 as FQNEAQ (reference sequence). The CDR3 consists of 13 residues.

With respect to this clone: The read is 3 residues too short to cover the CDR3 end, so that end is filled in from the germline J gene. The rearrangement joins TRBV7-9 to TRBJ2-1, with a weak D call TRBD1 (5 bases). V lost 5 bases, J lost 0 bases, and 11 bases lay in between. CDR3 length equals 15 residues. From germline, CDR1 is SEHNR and CDR2 FQNEAQ (reference sequence). Incomplete CDR3 DNA: TGTGCCAGCAGCCCTCAGGGCCGCTCCTACAATGAG. Amino acid sequence: CASSPQGRSYNE. The CDR3 in full is CASSPQGRSYNEQFF.